The rows below give T cell receptor beta chains drawn from one sample of a study of T cell repertoires in ileal Crohn's disease. Generated by immunoSEQ multiplex PCR, the TCRdb table keeps only in-frame clones and is missing some. The sample lists around 6,000 clones, around four fifths occurring once. What was sequenced was ileal tissue. Receptors were obtained from an adult with Crohn's disease. CDR3s include the opening cysteine and the closing phenylalanine or tryptophan. D genes are given only for firm matches. Clone size is not always given. Where it is, it says once, few, many or a class for expanded clones.

D: .
size: .
J: TRBJ1-5
V: TRBV25-1
DNA: TGTGCCAGCAGTGATGGGGGGTATAGCAATCAGCCCCAGCATTTT
CDR3: CASSDGGYSNQPQHF

D: TRBD2
size: .
J: TRBJ2-2
V: TRBV28
DNA: TGTGCCAGCAGTTCCCGCCGGAGAGTAGCGGGAGGGCCAAAGCTGTTTTTT
CDR3: CASSSRRRVAGGPKLFF

D: .
size: .
J: TRBJ2-1
V: TRBV28
DNA: TGTGCCAGCAGTCCGACTGTGGGTGGGGTCGGTGAGCAGTTCTTC
CDR3: CASSPTVGGVGEQFF

D: .
size: .
J: TRBJ1-2
V: TRBV5-4
DNA: TGTGCCAGCAGCTTTAATGGGGGCCCTAACTATGGCTACACCTTC
CDR3: CASSFNGGPNYGYTF

D: .
size: .
J: TRBJ1-1
V: TRBV5-1
DNA: TGCGCCAGCAGCTCGCGATTCGGGGGGAACACTGAAGCTTTCTTT
CDR3: CASSSRFGGNTEAFF

D: .
size: once
J: TRBJ1-2
V: TRBV28
DNA: TGTGCCAGCAGTTTAAGGGACTATGGCTACACCTTC
CDR3: CASSLRDYGYTF

D: .
size: .
J: TRBJ2-1
V: TRBV27
DNA: TGTGCCAGCAGTTCGGACTGGGGAAATGAGCAGTTCTTC
CDR3: CASSSDWGNEQFF

D: .
size: .
J: TRBJ1-5
V: TRBV19
DNA: TGTGCCAGTAGTATATTAGACAACAATCAGCCCCAGCATTTT
CDR3: CASSILDNNQPQHF

D: .
size: .
J: TRBJ2-1
V: TRBV7-9
DNA: TGTGCCAGCAGATTCGACTTGGGTAGCGGAGCCTACAATGAGCAGTTCTTC
CDR3: CASRFDLGSGAYNEQFF

D: .
size: .
J: TRBJ2-7
V: TRBV7-8
DNA: TGTGCCAGCAGCTTAGAGAGCTCCTACGAGCAGTACTTC
CDR3: CASSLESSYEQYF

D: .
size: .
J: TRBJ2-2
V: TRBV28
DNA: TGTGCCAGTAGATTCGGACGGCGTTTCACCGGGGAGCTGTTTTTT
CDR3: CASRFGRRFTGELFF

D: .
size: once
J: TRBJ1-2
V: TRBV28
DNA: TGTGCCAGCAGTTTATCGGGCTATGGCTACACCTTC
CDR3: CASSLSGYGYTF

D: .
size: .
J: TRBJ1-2
V: TRBV4-2
DNA: TGTGCCAGCAGCCAAGGGGGGAACAACTATGGCTACACCTTC
CDR3: CASSQGGNNYGYTF

D: .
size: .
J: TRBJ1-2
V: TRBV29-1
DNA: TGCAGCGTTGTAGTTGGCTATGGCTACACCTTC
CDR3: CSVVVGYGYTF

D: TRBD1
size: .
J: TRBJ2-6
V: TRBV30
DNA: TGTGCCTGGACGGACAGGGCCCGGTGGTCTGGGGCCAACGTCCTGACTTTC
CDR3: CAWTDRARWSGANVLTF

D: TRBD1
size: once
J: TRBJ1-3
V: TRBV28
DNA: TGTGCCAGCAAAACAGGGGCTGGCGGAAACACCATATATTTT
CDR3: CASKTGAGGNTIYF

D: .
size: once
J: TRBJ2-3
V: TRBV6-6
DNA: TGTGCCAGCAGTTACCACGGTGGTGCGGCAGATACGCAGTATTTT
CDR3: CASSYHGGAADTQYF

D: .
size: .
J: TRBJ1-1
V: TRBV5-1
DNA: TGCGCCAGCAGCTATGGACAGTCTGAAGCTTTCTTT
CDR3: CASSYGQSEAFF

D: .
size: .
J: TRBJ1-4
V: TRBV5-6
DNA: TGTGCCAGCAGCGCGGGGGAAAAACTGTTTTTT
CDR3: CASSAGEKLFF

D: .
size: .
J: TRBJ2-5
V: TRBV5-1
DNA: TGCGCCAGCAGCTTGTTACCCGGAGAGACCCAGTACTTC
CDR3: CASSLLPGETQYF

D: TRBD1
size: .
J: TRBJ1-5
V: TRBV28
DNA: TGTGCCAGCACCGCGGACAGGGGATATCAGCCCCAGCATTTT
CDR3: CASTADRGYQPQHF

D: .
size: .
J: TRBJ2-5
V: TRBV5-5
DNA: TGTGCCAGCAGCTTGGGGGACTCGTGGGGAGAGACCCAGTACTTC
CDR3: CASSLGDSWGETQYF

D: TRBD1
size: .
J: TRBJ2-1
V: TRBV12-5
DNA: TGTGCTAGTGGTTTGGATCTGGTCAGGGGGTATCATGAGCAGTTCTTC
CDR3: CASGLDLVRGYHEQFF

D: .
size: once
J: TRBJ1-2
V: TRBV28
DNA: TGCCTATCGCAGCAAGGCGGGGGCCGCTCCAGTAACTATGGCTACACCTTC
CDR3: CLSQQGGGRSSNYGYTF

D: .
size: .
J: TRBJ2-7
V: TRBV7-2
DNA: TGTGCCAGCAGCTTAGGCAGGGAAACAGTGAGAGAGCAGTACTTC
CDR3: CASSLGRETVREQYF

D: .
size: .
J: TRBJ2-7
V: TRBV2
DNA: TGTGCCAGCAGGGGTCCTAAGGGGTCCGGGGAGCAGTACTTC
CDR3: CASRGPKGSGEQYF

D: .
size: .
J: TRBJ1-2
V: TRBV7-8
DNA: TGTGCCAGCAGCTTAGGAGACAGAGTCTATGGCTACACCTTC
CDR3: CASSLGDRVYGYTF

D: TRBD2
size: .
J: TRBJ2-4
V: TRBV4-2
DNA: TGTGCCAGCAGCCAAGACGCTGGGACTACGACCATTCAGTACTTC
CDR3: CASSQDAGTTTIQYF

D: .
size: few
J: TRBJ2-3
V: TRBV19
DNA: TGTGCCAGTAGGGTGAAGGGGGACACAGATACGCAGTATTTT
CDR3: CASRVKGDTDTQYF